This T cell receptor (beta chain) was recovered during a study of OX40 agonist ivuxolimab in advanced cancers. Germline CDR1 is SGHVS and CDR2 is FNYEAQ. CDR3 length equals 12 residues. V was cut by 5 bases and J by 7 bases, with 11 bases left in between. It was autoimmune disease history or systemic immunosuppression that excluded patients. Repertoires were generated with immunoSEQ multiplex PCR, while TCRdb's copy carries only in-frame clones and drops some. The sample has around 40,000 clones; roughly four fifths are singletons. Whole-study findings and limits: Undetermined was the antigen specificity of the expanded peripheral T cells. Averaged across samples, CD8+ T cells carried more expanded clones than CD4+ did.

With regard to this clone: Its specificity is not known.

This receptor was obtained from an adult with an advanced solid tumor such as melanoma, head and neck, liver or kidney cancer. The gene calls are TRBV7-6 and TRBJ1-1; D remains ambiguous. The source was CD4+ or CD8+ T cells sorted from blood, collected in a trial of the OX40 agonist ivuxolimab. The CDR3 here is CASSRAGFEAFF. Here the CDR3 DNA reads TGTGCCAGCAGCCGAGCCGGGTTTGAAGCTTTCTTT.